This T cell receptor beta chain was documented in a study of post-analysis software for immune sequencing data. Study-wide context: Some patients lacked subtype; others had relapsing-remitting, secondary progressive or progressive-relapsing disease. Study-wide results and caveats: In patients, TRBV5-6, TRBV5-1 and TRBV20-1 belonged to roughly five TRBV segments found more frequently than in controls. Strong co-clustering by F measure was seen for same-batch samples. Controls had significantly higher normalized Chao1 diversity than multiple sclerosis patients.

The authors incorporated unique molecular identifiers into the TCR beta cDNA libraries. Yield was 500,000 to 600,000 cDNA molecules from 1 to 10 million T cells. TCRdb reprocessed the PCR reads via MiXCR and lists one record per CDR3 protein. The sample includes hundreds of thousands of distinct CDR3 sequences, approximately 53% of them seen just once. This clonotype was detected a few times. The antigen is unknown. The length of the CDR3 is 15 residues. The V end lost 2 bases, the J end lost 4 bases, and 18 bases lay between the germline ends. From germline, CDR1 is DFQATT and CDR2 SNEGSKA (reference sequence).

The specimen sequenced was blood. The chain has TRBV20-1 and TRBJ2-7; a possible D gene is TRBD2 (6 bases). This TCR derives from a girl aged 5 to 17 with multiple sclerosis. CDR3 residues: CSARPPQGGGYEQYF. The DNA of the CDR3 is TGCAGTGCTAGACCCCCCCAGGGAGGAGGATACGAGCAGTACTTC.